These T cell receptor beta chains were read from a single sample in a study of control samples from healthy donors and cancer patients. Here immunoSEQ multiplex PCR was the method, and the copy in TCRdb shows in-frame clones only, minus some. The sample comprises tens of thousands of clones, approximately 90% of which are singletons, and roughly 2% rests with the top ten. Sequencing input: PBMCs. These receptors originate from a woman in her fifties or sixties with head and neck cancer. The CDR3 runs from the conserved cysteine through the conserved F or W. Each record gives: clone size, J gene, V gene, D gene, CDR3 protein, CDR3 DNA. The D gene is left open where the match is weak. A row's size may be missing; if present it is once, few, many or a size class.

clone size: NA
J gene: TRBJ2-2
V gene: TRBV5-1
D gene: TRBD1
CDR3 protein: CASSLEGQGNTGELFF
CDR3 DNA: TGCGCCAGCAGCTTGGAGGGACAGGGTAACACCGGGGAGCTGTTTTTT

clone size: NA
J gene: TRBJ2-3
V gene: TRBV2
D gene: TRBD2
CDR3 protein: CAVLADSTDTQYF
CDR3 DNA: TGTGCAGTACTAGCGGATAGCACAGATACGCAGTATTTT

clone size: once
J gene: TRBJ2-1
V gene: TRBV30
D gene: TRBD1
CDR3 protein: CAWSTTGIYNEQFF
CDR3 DNA: TGTGCCTGGAGTACGACAGGGATCTACAATGAGCAGTTCTTC

clone size: NA
J gene: TRBJ2-5
V gene: TRBV5-1
D gene: NA
CDR3 protein: CASSPWRLQGGKTQYF
CDR3 DNA: TGCGCCAGCAGCCCGTGGCGGTTACAGGGCGGAAAGACCCAGTACTTC

clone size: NA
J gene: TRBJ2-1
V gene: TRBV7-9
D gene: NA
CDR3 protein: CASSLFRGKFF
CDR3 DNA: TGTGCCAGCAGCTTATTTAGGGGAAAGTTCTTC

clone size: NA
J gene: TRBJ2-4
V gene: TRBV28
D gene: TRBD2
CDR3 protein: CASTVAGAGAKNIQYF
CDR3 DNA: TGTGCCAGCACAGTAGCGGGAGCAGGAGCCAAAAACATTCAGTACTTC

clone size: NA
J gene: TRBJ2-5
V gene: TRBV4-3
D gene: TRBD2
CDR3 protein: CASSQDVAFSGRGQGEETQYF
CDR3 DNA: TGCGCCAGCAGCCAAGATGTGGCGTTTAGCGGGAGGGGTCAAGGTGAAGAGACCCAGTACTTC

clone size: NA
J gene: TRBJ1-4
V gene: TRBV15
D gene: NA
CDR3 protein: CATSRWPSRPVHF
CDR3 DNA: TGTGCCACCAGCAGATGGCCCTCGAGGCCGGTACATTTT

clone size: NA
J gene: TRBJ1-5
V gene: TRBV7-8
D gene: NA
CDR3 protein: CASSWLQGRGQPQHF
CDR3 DNA: TGTGCCAGCAGCTGGTTACAAGGTAGAGGTCAGCCCCAGCATTTT

clone size: NA
J gene: TRBJ1-5
V gene: TRBV25-1
D gene: NA
CDR3 protein: CASSGEGFQPQHF
CDR3 DNA: TGTGCCAGCAGTGGCGAGGGGTTTCAGCCCCAGCATTTT

clone size: NA
J gene: TRBJ2-7
V gene: TRBV19
D gene: NA
CDR3 protein: CASSIMRQANRYEQYF
CDR3 DNA: TGTGCCAGTAGTATCATGCGGCAGGCCAACCGCTACGAGCAGTACTTC

clone size: NA
J gene: TRBJ2-7
V gene: TRBV4-3
D gene: TRBD2
CDR3 protein: CASSQVSGSPPYEQYF
CDR3 DNA: TGCGCCAGCAGCCAAGTAAGCGGGAGTCCCCCCTACGAGCAGTACTTC

clone size: NA
J gene: TRBJ1-2
V gene: TRBV7-2
D gene: NA
CDR3 protein: CASSLDREGYGYTF
CDR3 DNA: TGTGCCAGCAGCTTAGACCGGGAGGGCTATGGCTACACCTTC

clone size: NA
J gene: TRBJ2-7
V gene: TRBV6-2/TRBV6-3
D gene: NA
CDR3 protein: CASSYDGGSYEQYF
CDR3 DNA: TGTGCCAGCAGTTACGATGGTGGATCCTACGAGCAGTACTTC

clone size: NA
J gene: TRBJ1-1
V gene: TRBV6-5
D gene: NA
CDR3 protein: CASSYGSNTEAFF
CDR3 DNA: TGTGCCAGCAGTTACGGTTCGAACACTGAAGCTTTCTTT

clone size: NA
J gene: TRBJ1-2
V gene: TRBV21-1
D gene: NA
CDR3 protein: CASSKVGGTTSNYGYTF
CDR3 DNA: TGTGCCAGCAGCAAAGTTGGCGGGACAACCTCTAACTATGGCTACACCTTC

clone size: NA
J gene: TRBJ2-3
V gene: TRBV30
D gene: NA
CDR3 protein: CAWSGGDTDTQYF
CDR3 DNA: TGTGCCTGGAGTGGGGGAGACACAGATACGCAGTATTTT

clone size: NA
J gene: TRBJ2-3
V gene: TRBV5-1
D gene: NA
CDR3 protein: CASSFGGSDTQYF
CDR3 DNA: TGCGCCAGCAGCTTTGGGGGGTCAGATACGCAGTATTTT

clone size: NA
J gene: TRBJ1-1
V gene: TRBV7-9
D gene: NA
CDR3 protein: CASSLQENTEAFF
CDR3 DNA: TGTGCCAGCAGCTTACAGGAGAACACTGAAGCTTTCTTT

clone size: NA
J gene: TRBJ2-1
V gene: TRBV7-8
D gene: TRBD2
CDR3 protein: CASSLAGAGGPRNEQFF
CDR3 DNA: TGTGCCAGCAGCTTAGCCGGAGCGGGAGGGCCCCGCAATGAGCAGTTCTTC

clone size: NA
J gene: TRBJ2-7
V gene: TRBV28
D gene: TRBD2
CDR3 protein: CASDPGAGGGEGYEQYF
CDR3 DNA: TGTGCCAGCGATCCCGGGGCGGGGGGGGGCGAGGGTTACGAGCAGTACTTC

clone size: NA
J gene: TRBJ2-1
V gene: TRBV7-2
D gene: NA
CDR3 protein: CASSATGYNEQFF
CDR3 DNA: TGTGCCAGCAGCGCGACTGGATACAATGAGCAGTTCTTC

clone size: few
J gene: TRBJ1-5
V gene: TRBV19
D gene: NA
CDR3 protein: CASSKVEGAMGNQPQHF
CDR3 DNA: TGTGCCAGTAGTAAGGTCGAAGGTGCCATGGGCAATCAGCCCCAGCATTTT

clone size: NA
J gene: TRBJ2-1
V gene: TRBV7-2
D gene: TRBD2
CDR3 protein: CASSFAGTSGSSSYNEQFF
CDR3 DNA: TGTGCCAGCAGCTTTGCAGGGACTAGCGGGTCGAGCTCCTACAATGAGCAGTTCTTC

clone size: NA
J gene: TRBJ1-4
V gene: TRBV5-4
D gene: TRBD1
CDR3 protein: CASSKDRGDEKLFF
CDR3 DNA: TGTGCCAGCAGCAAGGACAGGGGTGACGAAAAACTGTTTTTT

clone size: NA
J gene: TRBJ1-3
V gene: TRBV3-1/TRBV3-2
D gene: NA
CDR3 protein: CASSTSGNTIYF
CDR3 DNA: TGTGCCAGTAGCACATCCGGAAACACCATATATTTT

clone size: NA
J gene: TRBJ2-1
V gene: TRBV5-8
D gene: NA
CDR3 protein: CASSFRRNSYNEQFF
CDR3 DNA: TGTGCCAGCAGCTTCCGCCGGAATTCCTACAATGAGCAGTTCTTC

clone size: NA
J gene: TRBJ1-6
V gene: TRBV4-1
D gene: NA
CDR3 protein: CASSQDTGSSYNSPLHF
CDR3 DNA: TGCGCCAGCAGCCAAGATACGGGGAGCTCCTATAATTCACCCCTCCACTTT

clone size: NA
J gene: TRBJ1-3
V gene: TRBV5-1
D gene: NA
CDR3 protein: CASSYVGLDGNTIYF
CDR3 DNA: TGCGCCAGCAGCTACGTCGGATTGGATGGAAACACCATATATTTT

clone size: NA
J gene: TRBJ1-2
V gene: TRBV3-1/TRBV3-2
D gene: NA
CDR3 protein: CASSWQANRVSEGYTF
CDR3 DNA: TGTGCCAGCAGCTGGCAAGCAAACAGGGTTTCTGAAGGCTACACCTTC

clone size: NA
J gene: TRBJ2-1
V gene: TRBV6-5
D gene: NA
CDR3 protein: CASSYRGAEQFF
CDR3 DNA: TGTGCCAGCAGTTACCGAGGGGCTGAGCAGTTCTTC

clone size: NA
J gene: TRBJ2-7
V gene: TRBV9
D gene: NA
CDR3 protein: CASSPGHSTYEQYF
CDR3 DNA: TGTGCCAGCAGCCCAGGACACAGCACCTACGAGCAGTACTTC

clone size: once
J gene: TRBJ2-7
V gene: TRBV6-5
D gene: TRBD2
CDR3 protein: CASRPGTSGTYEQYF
CDR3 DNA: TGTGCCAGCAGGCCCGGGACTAGCGGTACCTACGAGCAGTACTTC

clone size: once
J gene: TRBJ1-6
V gene: TRBV2
D gene: TRBD1
CDR3 protein: CASSVPHGTGSFNSPLHF
CDR3 DNA: TGTGCCAGCAGTGTTCCCCACGGGACAGGGAGTTTCAATTCACCCCTCCACTTT

clone size: NA
J gene: TRBJ1-3
V gene: TRBV9
D gene: TRBD1
CDR3 protein: CASSAYSPGQRPTPSSGNTIYF
CDR3 DNA: TGTGCCAGCAGCGCTTACTCACCGGGACAGCGGCCGACCCCAAGCTCTGGAAACACCATATATTTT

clone size: NA
J gene: TRBJ1-2
V gene: TRBV10-3
D gene: NA
CDR3 protein: CAISESPESNYGYTF
CDR3 DNA: TGTGCCATCAGTGAGTCACCGGAAAGCAACTATGGCTACACCTTC

clone size: NA
J gene: TRBJ2-1
V gene: TRBV27
D gene: TRBD2
CDR3 protein: CASSLERSSGGYNEQFF
CDR3 DNA: TGTGCCAGCAGTTTAGAGCGGAGCTCGGGGGGCTACAATGAGCAGTTCTTC

clone size: NA
J gene: TRBJ2-1
V gene: TRBV11-1
D gene: TRBD2
CDR3 protein: CASSPRLADYNEQFF
CDR3 DNA: TGTGCCAGCAGCCCGCGACTAGCGGACTACAATGAGCAGTTCTTC

clone size: few
J gene: TRBJ1-1
V gene: TRBV23-1
D gene: NA
CDR3 protein: CASSQPTGKFTEAFF
CDR3 DNA: TGCGCCAGCAGTCAGCCTACAGGGAAGTTCACTGAAGCTTTCTTT

clone size: NA
J gene: TRBJ2-1
V gene: TRBV29-1
D gene: NA
CDR3 protein: CSVETATYNEQFF
CDR3 DNA: TGCAGCGTTGAAACAGCGACCTACAATGAGCAGTTCTTC